Listed below are T cell receptor beta chains from one sample, sequenced in a study of shared clonotypes between healthy human individuals. This table comes from immunoSEQ multiplex PCR, and its TCRdb copy is limited to in-frame clones, with some not included. The sample lists 2,500,000 or so clones; roughly nine tenths were seen once. Sample: naive CD4+ T cells sorted from blood. The receptors derive from a man between 18 and 35 years old in good health. Each CDR3 is given without its conserved first and last residue.

V gene,CDR3 protein
TRBV28,ASSLPRQGATEAF
TRBV10-3,AIRALTLDGYT
TRBV5-6,ASSLTRYEQY
TRBV6-5,ASSYSPGTPGELF
TRBV5-1,ASSLGGQGYGYT
TRBV5-4,ASSLAKTGGVGEKLF
TRBV18,ASSPIGEDYGYT
TRBV5-1,ASSGFTSGFAYNEQF
TRBV7-9,ASSTGTIQETQY
TRBV15,ATRRTGGGETQY
TRBV5-1,ASSPGTSLKTQY
TRBV6-5,ASSQYRGLRGYT
TRBV29-1,SVGWAANEKLF
TRBV18,ASSPSGSFLQETQY
TRBV19,ASSTSGKKSSYEQY
TRBV4-3,ASSQESGKNTEAF
TRBV5-4,ASSRDRENTEAF
TRBV2,ASSPGEGLVVKTQY
TRBV30,AWRGQGNQPQH
TRBV7-3,ASSSSRDEQF
TRBV15,ATSTRSGSSYEQY
TRBV9,ASSAGTSFFNEQY
TRBV29-1,SVVTGTGYGTSGRAYEQY
TRBV6-6,ASSSAGSGNEQY
TRBV19,ASSSWGTLATKNIQY
TRBV10-3,AIRGTSGKTDTQY
TRBV7-2,ASSVTSAAYNEQF
TRBV4-3,ASSQRRGTEETQY